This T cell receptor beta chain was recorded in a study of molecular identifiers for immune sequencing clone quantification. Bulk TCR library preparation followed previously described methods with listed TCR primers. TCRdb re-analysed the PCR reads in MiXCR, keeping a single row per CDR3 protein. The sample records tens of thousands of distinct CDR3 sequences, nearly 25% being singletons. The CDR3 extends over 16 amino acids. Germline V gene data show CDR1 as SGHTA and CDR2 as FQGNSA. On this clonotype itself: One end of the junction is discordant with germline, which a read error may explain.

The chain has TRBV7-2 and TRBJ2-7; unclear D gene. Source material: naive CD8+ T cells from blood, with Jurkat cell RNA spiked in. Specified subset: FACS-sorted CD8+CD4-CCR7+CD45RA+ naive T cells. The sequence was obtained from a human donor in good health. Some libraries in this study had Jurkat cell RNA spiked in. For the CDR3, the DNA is TGTGCCAGCAACTTAGGGCCCGCTGTCCAGATTTACGAGCAGTACTTC. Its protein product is CASNLGPAVQIYEQYF.